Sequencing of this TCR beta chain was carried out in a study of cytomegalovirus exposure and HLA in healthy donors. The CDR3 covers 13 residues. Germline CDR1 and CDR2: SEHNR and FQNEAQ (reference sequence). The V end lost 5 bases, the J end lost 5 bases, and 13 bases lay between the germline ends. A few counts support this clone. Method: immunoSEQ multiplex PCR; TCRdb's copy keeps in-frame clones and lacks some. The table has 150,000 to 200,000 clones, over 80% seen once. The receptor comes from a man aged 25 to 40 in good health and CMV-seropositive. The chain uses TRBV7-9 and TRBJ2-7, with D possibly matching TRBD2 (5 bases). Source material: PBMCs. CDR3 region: CASSRSVGDEQYF. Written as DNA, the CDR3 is TGTGCCAGCAGCCGCTCGGTCGGGGACGAGCAGTACTTC. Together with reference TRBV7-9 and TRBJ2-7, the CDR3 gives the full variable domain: DTGVSQNPRHKITKRGQNVTFRCDPISEHNRLYWYRQTLGQGPEFLTYFQNEAQLEKSRLLSDRFSAERPKGSFSTLEIQRTEQGDSAMYLCASSRSVGDEQYFGPGTRLTVT.